The sequence of this TCR beta chain was determined in a study of Graves' ophthalmopathy and Graves' hyperthyroidism. The V gene lost 3 bases and the J gene lost 1 base, with 7 bases spanning the gap. CDR3 size: 13 residues. Germline V gene lookup returns CDR1 SGDLS and CDR2 YYNGEE. RNA transcripts yielded amplified TCR beta CDR3 regions. RT-PCR in the first round used HTBI primers; a second-round multiplex PCR followed. TCRdb called the multiplex PCR reads again in MiXCR, with one record for every CDR3 protein. The sample carries roughly 410,000 distinct CDR3 sequences, just over 15% recorded once. This sequence originates from a woman under 30 with stable Graves' hyperthyroidism. The sequenced sample consisted of peripheral blood. The genes are TRBV9 and TRBJ2-5; maybe TRBD1 (5 bases). DNA for the CDR3: TGTGCCAGCAGCGGGGGCGGCCAAGAGACCCAGTACTTC. This sequence encodes CASSGGGQETQYF.